The subject of this entry is one TCR beta chain. The sample originates from a study of blood T cell repertoires in COVID-19. At the level of the study: The United States, Italy and Spain provided the acute and convalescent COVID-19 samples. PBMCs, B-cell-depleted T cells, or T cells were the source of the cDNA or gDNA that made up the material.

In the authors' workflow: Estimation of nucleated cell counts was performed using reference gene primer amplification. Clones were read by immunoSEQ multiplex PCR, and TCRdb kept only the in-frame ones, dropping some. The V and J calls and clone size come from that table; D and trimming were worked out from the DNA. This table has around 120,000 clones, roughly four fifths appearing once. The CDR3 length is 19 residues. Germline V CDR1 and CDR2: SGDLS, YYNGEE. Unmatched junction bases numbered 11, after V lost 2 bases and J lost 4 bases. The TCR was taken from a man between 65 and 85 years old with active or convalescent COVID-19. This sequence joins TRBV9 and TRBJ2-1; TRBD2 matches 14 bases. The sample consisted of peripheral blood. The CDR3 spells CASSVATSGRGWGYNEQFF. Here the CDR3 DNA reads TGTGCCAGCAGCGTGGCGACTAGCGGGAGGGGGTGGGGATACAATGAGCAGTTCTTC. The complete variable domain, with remaining parts taken from reference TRBV9 and TRBJ2-1, reads DSGVTQTPKHLITATGQRVTLRCSPRSGDLSVYWYQQSLDQGLQFLIQYYNGEERAKGNILERFSAQQFPDLHSELNLSSLELGDSALYFCASSVATSGRGWGYNEQFFGPGTRLTVL.